These T cell receptor beta chains were read from a single sample in a study of T cell clonotyping in hematopoietic cell transplantation. Produced via immunoSEQ multiplex PCR; TCRdb's table is partial and in-frame only. The sample carries roughly 49,000 clones, approximately 90% recorded once. The sequencing used peripheral blood mononuclear cells, collected before stem cell transplant. The receptors derive from a man aged 55 to 69 with biphenotypic leukemia. Some clones in this sample may be carry-over from other donors' samples. The CDR3 runs from the conserved cysteine through the conserved F or W. D genes are given only for firm matches. Only some rows state a clone size, as once, few, many or a class for expanded clones.

D: .; V: TRBV6-5; size: .; J: TRBJ2-1; DNA: TGTGCCAGCAGTTACTTAGGGTTGAATGAGCAGTTCTTC; CDR3: CASSYLGLNEQFF
D: TRBD2; V: TRBV6-5; size: .; J: TRBJ2-7; DNA: TGTGCCACCGAAGTGACTAGCGGGACGGTGGAGTACTTC; CDR3: CATEVTSGTVEYF
D: TRBD1; V: TRBV6-1; size: .; J: TRBJ1-2; DNA: TGTGCCAGCAGTGGGGACAGGGGAGCTGGCTATGGCTACACCTTC; CDR3: CASSGDRGAGYGYTF
D: .; V: TRBV5-1; size: .; J: TRBJ1-1; DNA: TGCGCCAGCAGCTTGATAGGGGCCGCGGAAGTTGAAGCTTTCTTT; CDR3: CASSLIGAAEVEAFF
D: TRBD1; V: TRBV5-1; size: .; J: TRBJ2-7; DNA: TGCGCCAGCAGCTTAGGACAGGGGGTCTACGAGCAGTACTTC; CDR3: CASSLGQGVYEQYF
D: .; V: TRBV5-1; size: .; J: TRBJ1-1; DNA: TGCGCCAGCAGCTTGGCCGGGGGGGAGAACACTGAAGCTTTCTTT; CDR3: CASSLAGGENTEAFF
D: .; V: TRBV11-2; size: .; J: TRBJ2-3; DNA: TGTGCCAGCAGCTTCCTAGGAGATACGCAGTATTTT; CDR3: CASSFLGDTQYF
D: .; V: TRBV27; size: .; J: TRBJ1-4; DNA: TGTGCCAGCAGCTCGGGGTGGGGGGAACTGTTTTTT; CDR3: CASSSGWGELFF
D: .; V: TRBV7-2; size: .; J: TRBJ2-7; DNA: TGTGCCAGCAGCTTAGATTCGGGACAAGGCTACGAGCAGTGCTTC; CDR3: CASSLDSGQGYEQCF
D: .; V: TRBV4-2; size: .; J: TRBJ2-7; DNA: TGTGCCAGCAGCCAAGAACGGTCCGCAGAGTCCTACGAGCAGTACTTC; CDR3: CASSQERSAESYEQYF
D: .; V: TRBV19; size: .; J: TRBJ2-3; DNA: TGTGCCAGTAGTGCGCAGCGGTTTAGCACAGATACGCAGTATTTT; CDR3: CASSAQRFSTDTQYF
D: TRBD2; V: TRBV28; size: .; J: TRBJ2-7; DNA: TGTGCCAGCAGTCTCAGTAGCGGGAGGACCCCAACAATCATTCAACCTTACGAGCAGTACTTC; CDR3: CASSLSSGRTPTIIQPYEQYF
D: .; V: TRBV7-2; size: .; J: TRBJ2-1; DNA: TGTGCCAGCAGCTTAGTCATTGTCAATGAGCAGTTCTTC; CDR3: CASSLVIVNEQFF
D: .; V: TRBV7-9; size: once; J: TRBJ1-2; DNA: TGTGCCAGCAGCCTGGTGGACGGGGGGGACTATGGCTACACCTTC; CDR3: CASSLVDGGDYGYTF